This T cell receptor (beta chain) was documented in a study of blood T cell repertoires in COVID-19. This CDR3 region has 13 residues. The germline V and J ends were trimmed by 1 base and 6 bases, with 6 bases remaining between them. Germline lookup yields CDR1 KGHSH and CDR2 LQKENI. Profiling relied on immunoSEQ multiplex PCR, and the TCRdb table lists in-frame clones only, not all of them. The data contain roughly 49,000 clones, under 70% of them singletons. Specimen: peripheral blood. This clonotype originated in a woman between 65 and 79 years old with acute or convalescent COVID-19. The V gene is TRBV18, the J gene TRBJ1-4, with D possibly TRBD1 on 5 matching bases. The CDR3 is CASSPLGDEKLFF. The CDR3 DNA is TGTGCCAGCTCACCACTAGGGGATGAAAAACTGTTTTTT. Looking up the rest from reference TRBV18 and TRBJ1-4 gives the full variable domain: NAGVMQNPRHLVRRRGQEARLRCSPMKGHSHVYWYRQLPEEGLKFMVYLQKENIIDESGMPKERFSAEFPKEGPSILRIQQVVRGDSAAYFCASSPLGDEKLFFGSGTQLSVL.